This TCR beta chain appears in the sequencing data of a study of cytomegalovirus exposure and HLA in healthy donors. The CDR3 covers 15 residues. Germline V gene lookup returns CDR1 SGHVS and CDR2 FNYEAQ. J was trimmed by 8 bases and V by 5 bases; bases with no gene match: 10. With respect to this clone: Its antigen is not known.

The PCR was carried out with 60 Vbeta primers and 13 Jbeta primers. The table came from immunoSEQ multiplex PCR; TCRdb's copy has only in-frame clones and leaves some out. The data hold more than 100,000 clones, with 74% observed a single time. Whole-study results and caveats: In the analysis, some V segments, TRBV6-2 and TRBV6-3 included, were excluded as indistinguishable.

Specimen: PBMCs. The receptor was isolated from a woman in her fifties or sixties in good health and CMV-seropositive. The rearrangement links TRBV7-6 to TRBJ2-1; 9 bases map to TRBD2. CDR3 loop: CASSGRGGALDEQFF. CDR3 DNA: TGTGCCAGCAGCGGACGCGGGGGGGCTCTAGATGAGCAGTTCTTC.